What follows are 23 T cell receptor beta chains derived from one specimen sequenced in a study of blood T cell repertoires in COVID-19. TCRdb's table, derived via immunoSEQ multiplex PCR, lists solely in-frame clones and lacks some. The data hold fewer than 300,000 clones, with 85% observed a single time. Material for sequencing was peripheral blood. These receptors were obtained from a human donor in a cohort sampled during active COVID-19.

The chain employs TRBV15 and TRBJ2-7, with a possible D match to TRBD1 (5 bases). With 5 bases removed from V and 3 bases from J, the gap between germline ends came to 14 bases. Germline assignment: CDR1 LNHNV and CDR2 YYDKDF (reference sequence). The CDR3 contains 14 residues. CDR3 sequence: CATSFTGRIYEQYF. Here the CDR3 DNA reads TGTGCCACCAGCTTCACAGGTCGTATCTACGAGCAGTACTTC.

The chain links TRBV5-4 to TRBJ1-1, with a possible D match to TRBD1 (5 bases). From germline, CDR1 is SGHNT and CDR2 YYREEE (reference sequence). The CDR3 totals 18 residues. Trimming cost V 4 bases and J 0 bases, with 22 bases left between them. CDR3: CASSPQLNRRIMNTEAFF. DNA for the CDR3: TGTGCCAGCAGCCCACAACTAAACAGGAGAATCATGAACACTGAAGCTTTCTTT.

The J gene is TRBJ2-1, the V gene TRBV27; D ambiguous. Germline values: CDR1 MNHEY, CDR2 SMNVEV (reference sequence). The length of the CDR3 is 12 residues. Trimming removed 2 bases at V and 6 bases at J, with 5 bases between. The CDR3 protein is CASSLRLNEQFF. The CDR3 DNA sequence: TGTGCCAGCAGTTTACGTCTCAATGAGCAGTTCTTC.

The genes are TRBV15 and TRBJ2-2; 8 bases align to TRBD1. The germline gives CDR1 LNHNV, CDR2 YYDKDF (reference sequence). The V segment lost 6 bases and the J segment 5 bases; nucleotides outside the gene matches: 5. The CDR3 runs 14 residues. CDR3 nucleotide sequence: TGTGCCACCAGTACCGACAGGGGAACCGGGGAGCTGTTTTTT. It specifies CATSTDRGTGELFF.

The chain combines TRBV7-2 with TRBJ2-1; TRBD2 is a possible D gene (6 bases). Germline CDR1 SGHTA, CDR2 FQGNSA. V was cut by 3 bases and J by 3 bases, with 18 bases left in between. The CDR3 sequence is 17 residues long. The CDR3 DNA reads TGTGCCAGCAGCTTGGCCCCGGGAGCCAACCTCTACAATGAGCAGTTCTTC. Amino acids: CASSLAPGANLYNEQFF.

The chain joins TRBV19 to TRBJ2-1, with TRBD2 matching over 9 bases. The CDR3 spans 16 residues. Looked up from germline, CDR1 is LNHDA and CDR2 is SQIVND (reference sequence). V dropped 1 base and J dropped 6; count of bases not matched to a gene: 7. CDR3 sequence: CASSIGGLAGINEQFF. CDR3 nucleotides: TGTGCCAGTAGTATAGGGGGACTAGCAGGTATCAATGAGCAGTTCTTC.

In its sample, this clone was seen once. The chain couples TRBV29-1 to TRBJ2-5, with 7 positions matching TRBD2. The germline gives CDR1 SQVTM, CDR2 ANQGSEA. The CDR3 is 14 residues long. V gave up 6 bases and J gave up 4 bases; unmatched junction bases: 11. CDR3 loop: CSVAGAGARETQYF. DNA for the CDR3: TGCAGCGTAGCCGGGGCGGGAGCCCGAGAGACCCAGTACTTC.

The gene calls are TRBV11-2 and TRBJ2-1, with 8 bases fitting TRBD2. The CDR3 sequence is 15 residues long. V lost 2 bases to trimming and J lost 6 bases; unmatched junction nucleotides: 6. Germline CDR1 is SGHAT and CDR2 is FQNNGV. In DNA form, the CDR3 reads TGTGCCAGCAGCTTACCAGCGGGAGAGGGCAATGAGCAGTTCTTC. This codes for CASSLPAGEGNEQFF.

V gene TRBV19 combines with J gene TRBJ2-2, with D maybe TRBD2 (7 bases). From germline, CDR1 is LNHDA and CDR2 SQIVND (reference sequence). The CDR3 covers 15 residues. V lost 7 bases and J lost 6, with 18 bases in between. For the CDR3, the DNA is TGTGCCAGTACCTCTCGGGGGGCGCAAGCCGGGGAGCTGTTTTTT. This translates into CASTSRGAQAGELFF.

The CDR3 DNA is TGTGCCAGCAGCTTATGGGCAGGAGGCGGGGAGCTGTTTTTT. This codes for CASSLWAGGGELFF. The gene calls are TRBV7-2 and TRBJ2-2; the D gene is possibly TRBD2 (5 bases). V shed 2 bases and J shed 7 bases, with 11 bases lying between them. This CDR3 contains 14 residues. The germline CDR1 and CDR2 sequences are SGHTA and FQGNSA.

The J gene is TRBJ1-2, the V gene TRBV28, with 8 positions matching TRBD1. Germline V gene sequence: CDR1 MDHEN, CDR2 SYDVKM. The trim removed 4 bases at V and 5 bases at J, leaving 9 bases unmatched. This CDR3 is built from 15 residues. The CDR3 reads CASSSPGGVEYGYTF. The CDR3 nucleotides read TGTGCCAGCAGTTCTCCAGGGGGCGTTGAGTATGGCTACACCTTC.

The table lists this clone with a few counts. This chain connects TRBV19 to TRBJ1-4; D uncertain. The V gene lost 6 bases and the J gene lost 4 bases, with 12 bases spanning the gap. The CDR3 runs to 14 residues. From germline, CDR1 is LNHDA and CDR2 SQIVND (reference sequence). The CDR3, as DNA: TGTGCCAGTAGCGAAAATCGAGTTAATGAAAAACTGTTTTTT. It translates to CASSENRVNEKLFF.

The CDR3 here is CASSFGIPGLRSNTGELFF. CDR3 sequence (DNA): TGTGCCAGCAGTTTCGGAATTCCGGGACTAAGATCGAACACCGGGGAGCTGTTTTTT. The rearrangement joins TRBV27 to TRBJ2-2; 7 bases match TRBD2. The CDR3 has 19 residues. Trimming took 3 bases from V and 0 from J; bases not matched to a gene: 13. Germline V gives CDR1 MNHEY, CDR2 SMNVEV (reference sequence).

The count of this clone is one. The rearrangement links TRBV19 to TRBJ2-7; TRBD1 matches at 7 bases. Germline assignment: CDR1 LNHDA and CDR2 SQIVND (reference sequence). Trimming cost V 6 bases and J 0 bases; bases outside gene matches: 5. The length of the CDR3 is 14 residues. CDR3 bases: TGTGCCAGTAGGCCCGGGACAGCCTCCTACGAGCAGTACTTC. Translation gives CASRPGTASYEQYF.

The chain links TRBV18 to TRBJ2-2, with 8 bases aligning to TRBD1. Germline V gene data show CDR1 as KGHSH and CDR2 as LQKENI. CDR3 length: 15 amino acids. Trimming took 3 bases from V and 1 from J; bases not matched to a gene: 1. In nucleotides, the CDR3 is TGTGCCAGCTCACCGGGACAGGTGAACACCGGGGAGCTGTTTTTT. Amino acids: CASSPGQVNTGELFF. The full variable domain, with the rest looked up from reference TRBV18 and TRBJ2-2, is NAGVMQNPRHLVRRRGQEARLRCSPMKGHSHVYWYRQLPEEGLKFMVYLQKENIIDESGMPKERFSAEFPKEGPSILRIQQVVRGDSAAYFCASSPGQVNTGELFFGEGSRLTVL.

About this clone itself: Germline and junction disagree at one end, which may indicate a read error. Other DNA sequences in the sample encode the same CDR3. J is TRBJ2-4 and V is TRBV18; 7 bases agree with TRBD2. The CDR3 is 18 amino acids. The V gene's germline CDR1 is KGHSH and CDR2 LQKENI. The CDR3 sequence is CASSPTVGGPFTKNIQYF. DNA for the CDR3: TGTGCCAGCTCACCAACGGTGGGAGGGCCATTTACCAAAAACATTCAATACTTC.

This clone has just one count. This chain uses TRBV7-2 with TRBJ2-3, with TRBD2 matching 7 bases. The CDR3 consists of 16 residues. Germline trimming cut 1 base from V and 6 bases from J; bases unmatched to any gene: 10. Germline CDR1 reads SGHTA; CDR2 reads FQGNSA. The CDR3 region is CASSLVAGEGYDTQYF. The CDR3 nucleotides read TGTGCCAGCAGCTTAGTGGCGGGAGAGGGGTACGATACGCAGTATTTT.

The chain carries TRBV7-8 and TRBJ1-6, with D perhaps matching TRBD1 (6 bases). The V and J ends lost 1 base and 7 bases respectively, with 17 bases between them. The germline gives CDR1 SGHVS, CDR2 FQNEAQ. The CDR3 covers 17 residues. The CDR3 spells CASSLGDRSWVNSPLHF. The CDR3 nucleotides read TGTGCCAGCAGCTTAGGCGACAGGTCTTGGGTAAATTCACCCCTCCACTTT.

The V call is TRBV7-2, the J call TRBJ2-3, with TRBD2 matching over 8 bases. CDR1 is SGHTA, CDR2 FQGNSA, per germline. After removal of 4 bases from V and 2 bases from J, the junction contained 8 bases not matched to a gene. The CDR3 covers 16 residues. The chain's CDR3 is CASSYGLAGPTDTQYF. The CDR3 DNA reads TGTGCCAGCAGCTACGGACTAGCCGGACCCACAGATACGCAGTATTTT.

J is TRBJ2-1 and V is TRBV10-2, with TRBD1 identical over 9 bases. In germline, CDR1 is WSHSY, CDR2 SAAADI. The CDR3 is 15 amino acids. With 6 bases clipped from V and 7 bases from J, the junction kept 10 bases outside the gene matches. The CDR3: CASSPGTGIRNEQFF. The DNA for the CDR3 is TGCGCCAGCAGCCCCGGGACAGGGATTAGGAATGAGCAGTTCTTC.

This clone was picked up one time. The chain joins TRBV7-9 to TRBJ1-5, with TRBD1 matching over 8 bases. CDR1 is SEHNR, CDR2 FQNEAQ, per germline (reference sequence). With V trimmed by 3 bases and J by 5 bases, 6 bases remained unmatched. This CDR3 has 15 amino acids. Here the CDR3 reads CASSFQGAGDQPQHF. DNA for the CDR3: TGTGCCAGCAGCTTTCAGGGGGCTGGGGATCAGCCCCAGCATTTT.

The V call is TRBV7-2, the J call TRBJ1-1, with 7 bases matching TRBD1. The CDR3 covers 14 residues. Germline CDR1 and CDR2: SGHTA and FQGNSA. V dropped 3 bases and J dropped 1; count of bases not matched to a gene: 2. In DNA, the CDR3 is TGTGCCAGCAGCTTGGGACAGTCGAACACTGAAGCTTTCTTT. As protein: CASSLGQSNTEAFF.

CDR3 in amino acids: CASSRSWGTTPEETQYF. The CDR3 region has the DNA TGTGCCAGCAGCCGTTCTTGGGGGACTACCCCGGAGGAGACCCAGTACTTC. J is TRBJ2-5 and V is TRBV3-1 (or the pseudogene TRBV3-2); the match to TRBD2 covers 7 bases. Trimming at V came to 4 bases and at J to 5 bases, leaving 16 bases not matched to a gene. Germline CDR1 is LGHDT and CDR2 is YNNKEL (reference sequence). The CDR3 has 17 residues.